This TCR beta chain was sequenced for a study of blood T cells in healthy people across ages. Using a J-beta primer mix together with a sample-barcoded 5' primer, a second PCR was run for roughly 7 to 12 cycles. TCRdb called the 5' RACE reads again in MiXCR, with one record for every CDR3 protein. Among roughly 720,000 distinct CDR3 sequences listed, about 53% were seen once. The germline V and J ends were trimmed by 0 bases and 13 bases, with 16 bases remaining between them. Germline loops: CDR1 SGHTA, CDR2 FQGNSA. The CDR3 loop spans 14 amino acids. This chain uses TRBV7-2 with TRBJ2-1, with D perhaps TRBD2 (6 bases). This TCR was recovered from an older man in good health. Sample: blood. In nucleotides, the CDR3 is TGTGCCAGCAGCTTAGCGGTAGCGGAGGTCTCTCAGTTCTTC. Translation gives CASSLAVAEVSQFF.